Presented here are 29 T cell receptor beta chains from one specimen sequenced in a study of human T cells and chemical hapten exposure. From the 5' RACE reads, TCRdb called clonotypes with MiXCR, one entry per CDR3 protein. The sample carries 130,000 or so distinct CDR3 sequences, over 3.5% recorded once. Researchers extracted total RNA from unfractionated whole blood. These receptors all come from a female donor in good health.

Ten or more counts support this clonotype. J is TRBJ2-3 and V is TRBV25-1; D perhaps matches TRBD1 (5 bases). The CDR3 length is 19 residues. Germline lookup yields CDR1 MGHDK and CDR2 SYGVNS. V lost 5 bases and J lost 0, with 24 bases in between. CDR3 region: CASSRGVTVHTQSTDTQYF. Here the CDR3 DNA reads TGTGCCAGCAGTCGCGGCGTGACAGTACATACCCAAAGCACAGATACGCAGTATTTT.

This clonotype was recorded at least ten times. This chain uses TRBV20-1 with TRBJ1-2; D call uncertain. The CDR3 runs to 16 residues. The germline V and J ends were trimmed by 1 base and 4 bases, with 19 bases remaining between them. CDR1 and CDR2 from the germline V gene are DFQATT and SNEGSKA (reference sequence). This CDR3 is CSARAPGISVGYGYTF. In DNA, the CDR3 is TGCAGTGCTAGAGCCCCAGGAATCTCAGTAGGCTATGGCTACACCTTC.

This clonotype was seen repeatedly, ten times or more. The CDR3 loop reads CASSQTGGTGNTIYF. The CDR3, as DNA: TGTGCCAGCAGCCAAACAGGGGGGACTGGAAACACCATATATTTT. The J gene is TRBJ1-3, the V gene TRBV12-3 or TRBV12-4, with 8 nucleotides matching TRBD1. The CDR3 is 15 residues long. V gave up 6 bases and J gave up 2 bases; unmatched junction bases: 6.

Many counts were recorded for this clonotype. CDR3 DNA sequence: TGTGCCAGCAGTTTACGGGGAAGCACAGATACGCAGTATTTT. Translation: CASSLRGSTDTQYF. The rearrangement links TRBV6-6 to TRBJ2-3; a weak D match, TRBD2 (5 bases). Between the trimmed V and J ends, which lost 4 bases and 0 bases, there was a span of 8 bases. The CDR3 loop spans 14 amino acids. The germline CDR1 and CDR2 sequences are MNHNY and SVGAGI (reference sequence).

This clonotype has at least ten counts. The chain joins TRBV29-1 to TRBJ2-1; D tentatively reads TRBD1 or TRBD2 (5 bases each). V was trimmed by 0 bases and J by 13 bases, leaving 13 bases between them. The CDR3 consists of 12 residues. Per germline, CDR1 SQVTM and CDR2 ANQGSEA. The CDR3 DNA follows: TGCAGCGTTGAAGACGGTAGGGACCTTCAGTTCTTC. Its translation: CSVEDGRDLQFF.

In its sample, this clonotype was seen a few times. This chain links TRBV18 with TRBJ1-1; 11 nucleotides line up with TRBD1. This CDR3 has 14 residues. Per the germline V gene, CDR1 is KGHSH and CDR2 is LQKENI. V lost 6 bases, J lost 6 bases, and 6 bases stayed unmatched. CDR3 DNA: TGTGCCAGCTCCCGGACAGGGGGCGAAGCTGAAGCTTTCTTT. Its translation: CASSRTGGEAEAFF.

This clonotype was observed many times. The chain has TRBV2 and TRBJ2-3, with 10 bases identical to TRBD2. The CDR3 sequence is 16 residues long. V lost 6 bases and J lost 0; bases outside the gene matches: 6. The germline V gene encodes CDR1 SNHLY and CDR2 FYNNEI. Here the CDR3 reads CASRKLAGTSTDTQYF. Here the CDR3 DNA reads TGTGCCAGCAGAAAACTAGCGGGGACTAGCACAGATACGCAGTATTTT.

There are many counts of this clonotype. The chain is built from TRBV14 and TRBJ2-3; D is undetermined. Trimming left V 1 base short and J 6 bases short, with 17 bases between. CDR3 length: 16 residues. Germline V gene lookup returns CDR1 SGHDN and CDR2 FVKESK. The CDR3 DNA is TGTGCCAGCAGCCAAGGCCGCCTCTCTAGAGCGGATACGCAGTATTTT. Its protein product is CASSQGRLSRADTQYF.

This clonotype was recorded many times. This chain joins TRBV4-3 and TRBJ1-6, with a possible D match to TRBD1 (6 bases). Trimming took off 4 bases at V and 7 bases at J, with 8 bases between the two ends. Germline V gene lookup returns CDR1 LGHNA and CDR2 YSLEER. This CDR3 comprises 13 residues. CDR3 region: CASSRRGNSPLHF. Written as DNA, the CDR3 is TGCGCCAGCAGCCGCAGGGGAAATTCACCCCTCCACTTT.

The table lists this clonotype with many counts. This chain uses TRBV18 with TRBJ2-3, with D tentatively TRBD1 (6 bases). CDR1 KGHSH and CDR2 LQKENI come from the germline V gene. The CDR3 consists of 15 residues. Trimming removed 6 bases from V and 0 bases from J, with 13 bases in between. CDR3 bases: TGTGCCAGCTCGCCAACAGGGCCAAGCACAGATACGCAGTATTTT. Its protein product is CASSPTGPSTDTQYF.

This clonotype was seen ten or more times. V usage is TRBV11-2 and J usage is TRBJ2-3; 7 nucleotides align to TRBD1. The trim removed 3 bases at V and 6 bases at J, leaving 12 bases unmatched. This CDR3 region has 16 residues. Germline values: CDR1 SGHAT, CDR2 FQNNGV. For the CDR3, the DNA is TGTGCCAGCAGCTTTCTCGGGACAAGGGGGCAGGATACGCAGTATTTT. Its protein product is CASSFLGTRGQDTQYF.

The chain combines TRBV5-1 with TRBJ2-1; 10 bases fit TRBD2. V lost 1 base to trimming and J lost 9 bases; unmatched junction nucleotides: 7. CDR3 length: 15 amino acids. CDR1 is SGHRS and CDR2 is YFSETQ in the germline V gene. The CDR3 coding sequence is TGCGCCAGCAGCTTGCCCAGCGGGGGGGCCATTGAGCAGTTCTTC. Translating gives CASSLPSGGAIEQFF.

This clonotype showed up many times. The chain is built from TRBV7-2 and TRBJ1-6; D not certain. Germline V gene sequence: CDR1 SGHTA, CDR2 FQGNSA. Trimming stripped 3 bases from V and 10 bases from J, with 13 bases between. The CDR3 runs to 14 residues. CDR3 loop: CASSLWRVDSPLHF. CDR3 coding DNA: TGTGCCAGCAGCTTGTGGAGGGTAGACTCACCCCTCCACTTT.

This clonotype was counted only a few times. The J gene is TRBJ2-2, the V gene TRBV7-2; 8 nucleotides line up with TRBD2. Germline CDR1 reads SGHTA; CDR2 reads FQGNSA. The V and J ends lost 4 bases and 0 bases, in that order; junction bases with no gene match: 13. There are 19 residues in the CDR3. The CDR3 DNA is TGTGCCAGCAGCTCACCGACTAGCGCCACAATCGCGAACACCGGGGAGCTGTTTTTT. Residues: CASSSPTSATIANTGELFF.

This clonotype was recorded many times. V and J are TRBV9 and TRBJ1-1, with D maybe TRBD1 (5 bases). The V gene's germline CDR1 is SGDLS and CDR2 YYNGEE. The CDR3 runs to 16 residues. The V end was cut by 4 bases, the J end by 1 base, with 17 bases between. This CDR3 reads CASSTRPYGANTEAFF. The CDR3 nucleotides are TGTGCCAGCAGCACACGGCCGTACGGGGCGAACACTGAAGCTTTCTTT.

The CDR3 sequence is CASSSVGGWSNEQFF. The CDR3 DNA reads as TGTGCCAGCAGCTCTGTGGGGGGCTGGTCTAATGAGCAGTTCTTC. V is TRBV7-9 and J is TRBJ2-1; TRBD1 or TRBD2 may be the D gene (6 bases each). CDR1 and CDR2 from the germline V gene are SEHNR and FQNEAQ (reference sequence). V dropped 4 bases and J dropped 7 bases, with 17 bases sitting between them. CDR3 length equals 15 residues.

This clonotype was detected ten times or more. V gene TRBV11-2 combines with J gene TRBJ2-6; D unresolved. Per the germline V gene, CDR1 is SGHAT and CDR2 is FQNNGV. Trimming cost V 5 bases and J 1 base, with 6 bases left between them. The CDR3 has 14 residues. The CDR3 nucleotides are TGTGCCAGCAGCCCACTTTCTGGGGCCAACGTCCTGACTTTC. Protein sequence: CASSPLSGANVLTF.

This clonotype showed up many times. This chain links TRBV5-5 with TRBJ2-2; D gene uncertain. There are 14 residues in the CDR3. The V gene's germline CDR1 is SGHKS and CDR2 YYEKEE (reference sequence). Trimming took 1 base from V and 3 from J, leaving 7 bases between them. The CDR3 is CASSLPQDTGELFF. CDR3 sequence (DNA): TGTGCCAGCAGCTTGCCTCAGGACACCGGGGAGCTGTTTTTT.

This clonotype has a count of ten or more. J is TRBJ2-3 and V is TRBV12-3 or TRBV12-4; D perhaps matches TRBD1 (6 bases). Trimming removed 6 bases from V and 2 bases from J, with 12 bases in between. The CDR3 is 14 residues long. CDR3 in amino acids: CASRQGSDTDTQYF. The CDR3 DNA reads as TGTGCCAGCAGACAGGGCTCGGACACAGATACGCAGTATTTT.

In regard to this clonotype: A much larger clone sits a single nucleotide away, making a read error possible. V usage is TRBV7-2 and J usage is TRBJ2-1; weak D call: TRBD2 (6 bases). Trimming left V 2 bases short and J 9 bases short, with 23 bases between. The CDR3 consists of 17 residues. CDR1 and CDR2 from the germline V gene are SGHTA and FQGNSA. The CDR3 is CASSLLGLGWGVGEQFF. The CDR3 nucleotides are TGTGCCAGCAGCTTACTAGGCCTGGGTTGGGGGGTTGGTGAGCAGTTCTTC.

The sample holds many counts of this clonotype. This rearrangement joins TRBV6-1 to TRBJ1-5; possibly TRBD1 for D (5 bases). Trimming removed 3 bases at V and 3 bases at J, with 15 bases between. This CDR3 region has 16 residues. Germline values: CDR1 MNHNS, CDR2 SASEGT. CDR3 DNA sequence: TGTGCCAGCAGTGATGTTTCGGGGGTCGCCAATCAGCCCCAGCATTTT. Protein sequence: CASSDVSGVANQPQHF.

This clonotype occurred many times. This chain uses TRBV28 with TRBJ1-1; tentatively, D is TRBD1 (5 bases). The V and J ends lost 4 bases and 1 base respectively, with 13 bases between them. The CDR3 is 15 residues long. Germline V gene data show CDR1 as MDHEN and CDR2 as SYDVKM. In DNA, the CDR3 is TGTGCCAGCAGTTCCCCGGGACGGGGGAACACTGAAGCTTTCTTT. This gives the protein CASSSPGRGNTEAFF.

Ten or more counts support this clonotype. The chain links TRBV6-5 to TRBJ1-1; 7 bases line up with TRBD1. This CDR3 is 14 amino acids long. CDR1 is MNHEY and CDR2 is SVGAGI in the germline V gene. J lost 3 bases, V lost 5 bases, and 6 bases had no gene match. CDR3 DNA: TGTGCCAGCAGTAAATTCACAGGGGACACTGAAGCTTTCTTT. Its protein product is CASSKFTGDTEAFF.

This clonotype appeared many times. This chain connects TRBV9 to TRBJ2-3; a weak D match, TRBD2 (6 bases). The germline V gene has CDR1 SGDLS and CDR2 YYNGEE. This CDR3 comprises 15 residues. Trimming took off 3 bases at V and 0 bases at J, with 11 bases between the two ends. The CDR3 loop reads CASSADYGSTDTQYF. CDR3 nucleotide sequence: TGTGCCAGCAGCGCGGACTACGGAAGCACAGATACGCAGTATTTT.

There are many counts of this clonotype. The rearrangement joins TRBV19 to TRBJ2-4; 7 bases are shared with TRBD1. CDR3 length: 17 amino acids. V gave up 2 bases and J gave up 0 bases; unmatched junction bases: 7. Germline V gene sequence: CDR1 LNHDA, CDR2 SQIVND (reference sequence). DNA for the CDR3: TGTGCCAGTAGTATATACAGGACAGGTTTAGCCAAAAACATTCAGTACTTC. Protein sequence: CASSIYRTGLAKNIQYF.

This clonotype was recorded many times. The V gene is TRBV12-3 or TRBV12-4, the J gene TRBJ2-3; D remains unclear. This CDR3 spans 13 amino acids. Trimming removed 6 bases from V and 4 bases from J, with 11 bases in between. CDR3: CASSLDWSDTQYF. Written as DNA, the CDR3 is TGTGCCAGCAGCCTAGACTGGTCAGATACGCAGTATTTT.

This clonotype showed up many times. This chain uses TRBV6-5 with TRBJ1-4, with 8 bases identical to TRBD1. Looked up from germline, CDR1 is MNHEY and CDR2 is SVGAGI. Germline trimming cut 4 bases from V and 8 bases from J; bases unmatched to any gene: 9. The CDR3 has 15 amino acids. Here the CDR3 DNA reads TGTGCCAGCAGTTCCGACCGGGACAGGACGGAAAAACTGTTTTTT. It specifies CASSSDRDRTEKLFF.

The sample holds many counts of this clonotype. The chain employs TRBV2 and TRBJ2-3; D is uncertain. CDR1 and CDR2 from the germline V gene are SNHLY and FYNNEI. V was cut by 7 bases and J by 2 bases, with 7 bases left in between. CDR3 size: 12 residues. The CDR3, as DNA: TGTGCCAGCATGGCAGACACAGATACGCAGTATTTT. This codes for CASMADTDTQYF.

V usage is TRBV18 and J usage is TRBJ1-4; possible D gene TRBD1, 5 bases. There are 14 residues in the CDR3. CDR1 is KGHSH and CDR2 is LQKENI in the germline V gene. V shed 3 bases and J shed 13 bases, with 18 bases lying between them. This chain's CDR3 is CASSPPLQDGGLFF. CDR3 nucleotides: TGTGCCAGCTCACCCCCATTACAGGATGGCGGACTGTTTTTT. Supplemented by reference TRBV18 and TRBJ1-4, the full variable domain reads NAGVMQNPRHLVRRRGQEARLRCSPMKGHSHVYWYRQLPEEGLKFMVYLQKENIIDESGMPKERFSAEFPKEGPSILRIQQVVRGDSAAYFCASSPPLQDGGLFFGSGTQLSVL.